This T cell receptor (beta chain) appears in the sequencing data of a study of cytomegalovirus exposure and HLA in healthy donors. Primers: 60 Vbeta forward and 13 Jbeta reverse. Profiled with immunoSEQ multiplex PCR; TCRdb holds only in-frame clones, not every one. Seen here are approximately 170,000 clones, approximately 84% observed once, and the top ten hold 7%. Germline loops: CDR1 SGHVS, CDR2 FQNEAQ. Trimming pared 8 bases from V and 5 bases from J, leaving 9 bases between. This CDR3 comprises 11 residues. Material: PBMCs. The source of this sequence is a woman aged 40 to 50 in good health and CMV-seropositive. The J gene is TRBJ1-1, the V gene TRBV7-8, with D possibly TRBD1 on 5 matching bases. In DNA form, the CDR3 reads TGTGCCAGCCGCACAGGTACTGAAGCTTTCTTT. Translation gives CASRTGTEAFF.